The subject of this entry is one T cell receptor beta chain. The data stem from a study of blood T cell repertoires in COVID-19. Trimming removed 6 bases from V and 7 bases from J; junction bases left unmatched: 23. Germline V gives CDR1 MNHEY, CDR2 SMNVEV (reference sequence). This CDR3 contains 19 residues. Study processing details: Reference gene primer amplification in the assay estimated nucleated cell counts. Some clones are missing from TCRdb's copy, which holds only in-frame ones; the method was immunoSEQ multiplex PCR. The V and J calls and the clone size are those of that table, but D and trimming were determined from the DNA. The data show 68,000 or so clones, around 91% seen once.

The sample consisted of peripheral blood. This chain connects TRBV27 to TRBJ2-1, with 8 bases matching TRBD1. The clonotype originates from a man in his fifties with acute or convalescent COVID-19. The CDR3 sequence: CASSPPGQALWGQTNEQFF. The CDR3, as DNA: TGTGCCAGCAGCCCACCGGGACAGGCCTTGTGGGGACAAACGAATGAGCAGTTCTTC.